Below, 2 T cell receptor beta chains from the same sample are listed, as sequenced in a study of blood T cells in healthy people across ages. Together with a sample-barcoded 5' primer, a J-beta primer mix was included in a second PCR lasting about 7 to 11 cycles. TCRdb processed the 5' RACE reads anew with MiXCR; each CDR3 protein has one entry. The sample lists fewer than 750,000 distinct CDR3 sequences, approximately 52% occurring once. Sequences were obtained from blood. These receptors were taken from a woman of 80 years or more in good health.

The chain combines TRBV4-1 with TRBJ1-5; no clear D gene. With 2 bases removed from V and 6 bases from J, the gap between germline ends came to 20 bases. This CDR3 region has 17 residues. Germline V lookup: CDR1 MGHRA, CDR2 YSYEKL. The CDR3 sequence: CASSQNAVGGVGQPQHF. CDR3 nucleotide sequence: TGCGCCAGCAGCCAAAATGCCGTGGGAGGAGTTGGTCAGCCCCAGCATTTT.

The V call is TRBV20-1, the J call TRBJ2-3; the D call may be TRBD1 or TRBD2 (6 bases each). V lost 3 bases and J 0 bases, leaving 10 bases between the germline ends. CDR3 size: 14 residues. Germline CDR1 and CDR2: DFQATT and SNEGSKA (reference sequence). CDR3 loop: CSASLGGSTDTQYF. Written as DNA, the CDR3 is TGCAGTGCTAGCCTAGGGGGGAGCACAGATACGCAGTATTTT.